This entry concerns a single TCR beta chain. The data were taken from a study of T cells after somatic rescue of genetic block. Per the germline V gene, CDR1 is MNHEY and CDR2 is SVGAGI. Trimming cost V 0 bases and J 8 bases, with 19 bases left between them. The CDR3 has 16 amino acids. The repertoire was sequenced with immunoSEQ multiplex PCR; TCRdb's copy has only in-frame clones and lacks some. Of some 10,000 clones in the sample, roughly 70% are singletons; the top ten hold about 22%. The chain carries TRBV6-5 and TRBJ1-2; weak D call: TRBD1 (6 bases). Sequencing was carried out using peripheral blood mononuclear cells (PBMCs). This clonotype was sampled from a boy between 10 and 17 years old. The CDR3 region is CASSYSSPGRGEGYTF. DNA for the CDR3: TGTGCCAGCAGTTACTCGTCCCCGGGCAGGGGTGAAGGCTACACCTTC.